These 32 T cell receptor beta chains share one sample of origin, sequenced in a study of blood T cell repertoires in COVID-19. Assay: immunoSEQ multiplex PCR; the TCRdb copy retains only in-frame clones and omits some. The sample shows 98,000 or so clones, over 75% of them seen only once. Material for sequencing was peripheral blood. The receptors were gathered from a human donor in a cohort sampled during active COVID-19.

The chain recombines TRBV6-1 with TRBJ1-5; D not resolved. V shed 2 bases and J shed 0 bases, with 8 bases lying between them. Germline-derived CDR1 and CDR2 are MNHNS and SASEGT. This CDR3 contains 15 residues. Here the CDR3 reads CASSERTVSNQPQHF. The CDR3 DNA reads TGTGCCAGCAGTGAAAGGACTGTTAGCAATCAGCCCCAGCATTTT.

Only one count was recorded for this clone. This chain uses TRBV4-1 with TRBJ2-2; 7 bases map to TRBD2. The germline gives CDR1 MGHRA, CDR2 YSYEKL. J lost 7 bases, V lost 4 bases, and 9 bases had no gene match. CDR3 size: 15 residues. The CDR3 here is CASSRVTQRDGELFF. The CDR3 nucleotides are TGCGCCAGCAGCCGGGTGACCCAGCGGGACGGGGAGCTGTTTTTT.

The rearrangement uses TRBV19 and TRBJ1-5; 7 nucleotides agree with TRBD1. In germline, CDR1 is LNHDA, CDR2 SQIVND (reference sequence). This CDR3 region has 16 residues. The trim removed 5 bases at V and 3 bases at J, leaving 10 bases unmatched. The DNA for the CDR3 is TGTGCCAGTAGTTTTCAGGGGGGAAGAGACAATCAGCCCCAGCATTTT. Its protein is CASSFQGGRDNQPQHF.

V and J are TRBV5-6 and TRBJ1-5; 10 nucleotides line up with TRBD1. Germline V gives CDR1 SGHDT, CDR2 YYEEEE. The CDR3 sequence is 15 residues long. Unmatched junction bases numbered 5, after V lost 3 bases and J lost 5 bases. This CDR3 reads CASSYRDRGHQPQHF. CDR3 DNA sequence: TGTGCCAGCAGCTATCGGGACAGGGGCCATCAGCCCCAGCATTTT.

This rearrangement joins TRBV11-2 to TRBJ2-5; 7 bases are shared with TRBD1. CDR3 length: 16 amino acids. The ends lost 5 bases at V and 4 bases at J; junction bases unmatched: 13. Germline V gene data show CDR1 as SGHAT and CDR2 as FQNNGV. The CDR3 DNA reads as TGTGCCAGCAGCGCCCTTGGACAGGCGAGGCGAGAGACCCAGTACTTC. This encodes CASSALGQARRETQYF.

V usage is TRBV3-1 (or the pseudogene TRBV3-2) and J usage is TRBJ1-5, with D unclear. The CDR3 is 14 residues long. Germline values: CDR1 LGHDT, CDR2 YNNKEL (reference sequence). Trimming pared 1 base from V and 3 bases from J, leaving 7 bases between. The CDR3 reads CASSQGALNQPQHF. CDR3 nucleotide sequence: TGTGCCAGCAGCCAAGGAGCCCTCAATCAGCCCCAGCATTTT.

V is TRBV3-1 (or the pseudogene TRBV3-2) and J is TRBJ2-5; 8 positions agree with TRBD2. Looked up from germline, CDR1 is LGHDT and CDR2 is YNNKEL (reference sequence). This CDR3 is 15 amino acids long. Unmatched junction bases numbered 4, after V lost 3 bases and J lost 1 base. The CDR3 DNA follows: TGTGCCAGCAGCCAGGTCGCGGGGGGCCAAGAGACCCAGTACTTC. Translation: CASSQVAGGQETQYF.

This clone showed up just a few times. The chain links TRBV27 to TRBJ2-5; TRBD2 matches 10 bases. The CDR3 loop spans 16 amino acids. Trimming removed 6 bases from V and 2 bases from J; junction bases left unmatched: 9. Germline-derived CDR1 and CDR2 are MNHEY and SMNVEV (reference sequence). CDR3 protein: CASRPTGLAVQETQYF. In nucleotides, the CDR3 is TGTGCCAGCAGACCTACTGGACTAGCGGTTCAAGAGACCCAGTACTTC.

This clone was picked up a small number of times. The chain has TRBV28 and TRBJ1-3, with unresolved D. Germline V lookup: CDR1 MDHEN, CDR2 SYDVKM. The V end was cut by 6 bases, the J end by 0 bases, with 18 bases between. The CDR3 runs 17 residues. CDR3 residues: CASRPSVPLISGNTIYF. For the CDR3, the DNA is TGTGCCAGCAGGCCCTCCGTACCACTTATCTCTGGAAACACCATATATTTT.

The chain carries TRBV2 and TRBJ2-2, with a possible D match to TRBD2 (5 bases). V was clipped by 7 bases and J by 0 bases, with 12 bases between them. The CDR3 is made up of 15 amino acids. CDR1 and CDR2 from the germline V gene are SNHLY and FYNNEI. DNA of the CDR3: TGTGCCAGCATTAGAGGGCGGACGAACACCGGGGAGCTGTTTTTT. It encodes CASIRGRTNTGELFF.

This rearrangement joins TRBV7-6 to TRBJ2-5, with TRBD1 matching over 10 bases. Trimming removed 2 bases from V and 5 bases from J; junction bases left unmatched: 17. Per the germline V gene, CDR1 is SGHVS and CDR2 is FNYEAQ. The CDR3 consists of 19 residues. CDR3 in amino acids: CASSLSSPGTGALPETQYF. The CDR3 DNA is TGTGCCAGCAGCTTAAGTAGCCCCGGGACAGGGGCCTTACCGGAGACCCAGTACTTC.

The V gene is TRBV6-1, the J gene TRBJ2-7, with a possible D match to TRBD1 (5 bases). Germline CDR1 is MNHNS and CDR2 is SASEGT. CDR3 length: 14 amino acids. Trimming cost V 0 bases and J 1 base, with 7 bases left between them. CDR3 loop: CASSEAPGSYEQYF. CDR3 DNA: TGTGCCAGCAGTGAAGCGCCAGGGTCCTACGAGCAGTACTTC.

The chain is built from TRBV6-4 and TRBJ1-1, with TRBD1 as a possible D gene (5 bases). Germline loops: CDR1 MRHNA, CDR2 SNTAGT. The CDR3 has 13 residues. Deletions cut 2 bases from V and 4 bases from J, with 8 bases between. The CDR3 region has the DNA TGTGCCAGCAGTGACAGGGGAGGCACTGAAGCTTTCTTT. Its translation: CASSDRGGTEAFF.

Only one count was recorded for this clone. The chain recombines TRBV19 with TRBJ1-1, with a weak D call TRBD1 (5 bases). The V end lost 6 bases, the J end lost 0 bases, and 11 bases lay between the germline ends. Germline V CDR1 and CDR2: LNHDA, SQIVND (reference sequence). The CDR3 runs 14 residues. The CDR3 sequence is CASRSGGVNTEAFF. The CDR3 region has the DNA TGTGCCAGTAGATCGGGGGGTGTGAACACTGAAGCTTTCTTT.

This clone was seen a single time. The chain is built from TRBV10-3 and TRBJ2-1; 7 positions match TRBD2. CDR1 is ENHRY, CDR2 SYGVKD, per germline. The CDR3 covers 17 residues. V lost 3 bases, J lost 5 bases, and 13 bases stayed unmatched. The CDR3 reads CAISELPPAGQNNEQFF. CDR3 DNA: TGTGCCATCAGTGAACTGCCCCCAGCGGGGCAAAACAATGAGCAGTTCTTC.

This chain connects TRBV6-6 to TRBJ2-7; a weak D match, TRBD1 (6 bases). The V gene lost 0 bases and the J gene lost 3 bases, with 9 bases spanning the gap. The CDR3 sequence is 14 residues long. Per the germline V gene, CDR1 is MNHNY and CDR2 is SVGAGI (reference sequence). This CDR3 reads CASSYSGQFYEQYF. CDR3 in DNA: TGTGCCAGCAGTTACTCGGGACAATTCTACGAGCAGTACTTC.

The J gene is TRBJ2-2, the V gene TRBV3-1 (or the pseudogene TRBV3-2); D is unclear. The CDR3 is 13 amino acids. With 2 bases removed from V and 3 bases from J, the gap between germline ends came to 4 bases. Per germline, CDR1 LGHDT and CDR2 YNNKEL (reference sequence). The CDR3 sequence: CASSQFDTGELFF. DNA of the CDR3: TGTGCCAGCAGCCAATTCGACACCGGGGAGCTGTTTTTT.

The J gene is TRBJ2-7, the V gene TRBV7-6; weak D call: TRBD2 (6 bases). Per germline, CDR1 SGHVS and CDR2 FNYEAQ. V was clipped by 1 base and J by 4 bases, with 20 bases between them. The CDR3 has 17 residues. This chain's CDR3 is CASSLGVGRDSMYEQYF. The CDR3 DNA reads as TGTGCCAGCAGCTTAGGGGTTGGGCGGGATAGTATGTACGAGCAGTACTTC.

The rearrangement links TRBV6-1 to TRBJ1-4, with D possibly matching TRBD1 (5 bases). The V gene lost 2 bases and the J gene lost 8 bases, with 21 bases spanning the gap. Germline V gene sequence: CDR1 MNHNS, CDR2 SASEGT. The CDR3 extends over 17 amino acids. This CDR3 reads CASSETTKGSLREKLFF. The CDR3 DNA follows: TGTGCCAGCAGTGAAACGACGAAGGGGTCCCTGCGGGAAAAACTGTTTTTT.

This clone was seen just once. The CDR3 is CATSAPRQGSGETQYF. CDR3 DNA: TGTGCCACCAGCGCCCCCCGGCAGGGATCAGGGGAGACCCAGTACTTC. V and J are TRBV15 and TRBJ2-5; weak D call: TRBD1 (5 bases). The germline CDR1 and CDR2 sequences are LNHNV and YYDKDF (reference sequence). The V end lost 5 bases, the J end lost 5 bases, and 21 bases lay between the germline ends. This CDR3 is built from 16 residues. Filled out from reference TRBV15 and TRBJ2-5, the complete variable domain reads DAMVIQNPRYQVTQFGKPVTLSCSQTLNHNVMYWYQQKSSQAPKLLFHYYDKDFNNEADTPDNFQSRRPNTSFCFLDIRSPGLGDTAMYLCATSAPRQGSGETQYFGPGTRLLVL.

About this clone itself: No DNA is shown, since the ends of the CDR3 on it are uncertain; the CDR3 is the one TCRdb lists. The rearrangement uses TRBV19 and TRBJ1-2; TRBD1 is taken as the D call from the table, unchecked against the DNA. Termini included, the CDR3 measures 13 amino acids. CDR1 LNHDA and CDR2 SQIVND come from the germline V gene (reference sequence). CDR3 amino acids: CASTFGTGSRITF.

This clone was observed once. J is TRBJ2-7 and V is TRBV10-3; D may be TRBD2 (5 bases). Germline-derived CDR1 and CDR2 are ENHRY and SYGVKD. V gave up 3 bases and J gave up 7 bases, with 13 bases separating them. This CDR3 is 13 amino acids long. The CDR3 protein is CAISDNTSGEQYF. DNA for the CDR3: TGTGCCATCAGTGACAACACCTCGGGGGAGCAGTACTTC.

The V gene is TRBV2, the J gene TRBJ2-2; 7 nucleotides agree with TRBD1. V shed 6 bases and J 0 bases; nucleotides not matched to a gene: 13. This CDR3 spans 18 amino acids. CDR1 SNHLY and CDR2 FYNNEI come from the germline V gene. Here the CDR3 reads CASREGQLSFTNTGELFF. The CDR3 coding sequence is TGTGCCAGCAGAGAGGGACAGCTTTCCTTCACGAACACCGGGGAGCTGTTTTTT.

The V gene is TRBV7-9, the J gene TRBJ2-1; possible D gene TRBD2, 6 bases. V was shortened by 5 bases and J by 7 bases, with 18 bases between the two germline ends. CDR3 size: 15 residues. Germline CDR1 and CDR2: SEHNR and FQNEAQ (reference sequence). For the CDR3, the DNA is TGTGCCAGCAGCGCCCTGACTAGAACTCGGAATGAGCAGTTCTTC. This translates into CASSALTRTRNEQFF.

The chain couples TRBV19 to TRBJ1-4; maybe TRBD1 (5 bases). Germline lookup yields CDR1 LNHDA and CDR2 SQIVND (reference sequence). There are 14 residues in the CDR3. V lost 7 bases to trimming and J lost 1 base, with 10 bases between them. CDR3 loop: CASILGGTNEKLFF. The DNA for the CDR3 is TGTGCCAGTATCTTGGGGGGAACTAATGAAAAACTGTTTTTT.

The V and J genes are TRBV6-5 and TRBJ1-4; D is perhaps TRBD1 (5 bases). Looked up from germline, CDR1 is MNHEY and CDR2 is SVGAGI. V lost 0 bases to trimming and J lost 8 bases, with 13 bases between them. The CDR3 contains 15 residues. The CDR3 region is CASSYSGARNEKLFF. CDR3 in DNA: TGTGCCAGCAGTTACTCAGGGGCCAGAAACGAAAAACTGTTTTTT.

This clone has a handful of counts. V usage is TRBV7-2 and J usage is TRBJ1-5; 7 nucleotides agree with TRBD1. After removal of 5 bases from V and 6 bases from J, the junction contained 7 bases not matched to a gene. The CDR3 consists of 14 residues. Germline-derived CDR1 and CDR2 are SGHTA and FQGNSA. The CDR3 loop reads CASSERQGPQPQHF. The CDR3 bases are TGTGCCAGCAGCGAGAGACAGGGCCCTCAGCCCCAGCATTTT.

The chain couples TRBV2 to TRBJ2-2, with TRBD2 as a possible D gene (5 bases). CDR1 is SNHLY and CDR2 is FYNNEI in the germline V gene. CDR3 length: 14 amino acids. With 9 bases removed from V and 1 base from J, the gap between germline ends came to 12 bases. This chain's CDR3 is CASALGVNTGELFF. The CDR3 DNA reads as TGTGCCAGTGCCTTGGGAGTGAACACCGGGGAGCTGTTTTTT.

The V call is TRBV6-5, the J call TRBJ1-4; D is perhaps TRBD1 (6 bases). The V and J ends lost 5 bases and 5 bases respectively, with 15 bases between them. Germline V lookup: CDR1 MNHEY, CDR2 SVGAGI. The CDR3 has 15 residues. The CDR3, as DNA: TGTGCCAGCAGTCGGACAGCCCAGAGGAATGAAAAACTGTTTTTT. Translated: CASSRTAQRNEKLFF.

V is TRBV28 and J is TRBJ2-7; 10 bases line up with TRBD2. This CDR3 contains 15 residues. Germline V lookup: CDR1 MDHEN, CDR2 SYDVKM. The V gene end was trimmed by 6 bases and the J gene end by 4 bases; junction bases not matched to a gene: 9. The CDR3 DNA reads TGTGCCAGCAGCCGCCCTAGGACTAGCGGATACGAGCAGTACTTC. It yields the protein CASSRPRTSGYEQYF.

This clone was seen only once. The V gene is TRBV2, the J gene TRBJ2-2; 10 bases are a match to TRBD2. The germline gives CDR1 SNHLY, CDR2 FYNNEI. The V segment lost 6 bases and the J segment 6 bases; nucleotides outside the gene matches: 7. This CDR3 is built from 15 residues. The DNA of the CDR3 is TGTGCCAGCAGCCGCGCTAGCGGGAGCCCCGGGGAGCTGTTTTTT. Its protein product is CASSRASGSPGELFF. The full variable domain, rest sourced from reference TRBV2 and TRBJ2-2, is EPEVTQTPSHQVTQMGQEVILRCVPISNHLYFYWYRQILGQKVEFLVSFYNNEISEKSEIFDDQFSVERPDGSNFTLKIRSTKLEDSAMYFCASSRASGSPGELFFGEGSRLTVL.

V usage is TRBV3-1 (or the pseudogene TRBV3-2) and J usage is TRBJ2-7, with 13 positions matching TRBD2. CDR3 length equals 18 residues. The trim removed 2 bases at V and 4 bases at J, leaving 11 bases unmatched. Germline V gene sequence: CDR1 LGHDT, CDR2 YNNKEL (reference sequence). CDR3 nucleotide sequence: TGTGCCAGCAGCCAATCCAGGGGGGGACTAGCGGGACTGTACGAGCAGTACTTC. This gives the protein CASSQSRGGLAGLYEQYF.